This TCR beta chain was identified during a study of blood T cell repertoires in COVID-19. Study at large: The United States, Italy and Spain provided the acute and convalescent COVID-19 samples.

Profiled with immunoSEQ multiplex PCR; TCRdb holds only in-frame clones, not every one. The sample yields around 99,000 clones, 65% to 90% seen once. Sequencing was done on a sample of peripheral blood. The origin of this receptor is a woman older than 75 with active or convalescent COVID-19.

The DNA of the CDR3 is TGTGCCAGCAGCTTAACGAGCTCTGTCCACTACAATGAGCAGTTCTTC. It encodes CASSLTSSVHYNEQFF. This chain connects TRBV7-3 to TRBJ2-1; D not resolved. The CDR3 totals 16 residues. Trimming stripped 0 bases from V and 3 bases from J, with 12 bases between. The germline V gene has CDR1 SGHTA and CDR2 FQGTGA.